This T cell receptor (beta chain) was identified in a study of T cell changes during pregnancy in multiple sclerosis. Sequencing was performed with immunoSEQ multiplex PCR; in TCRdb, only in-frame clones are kept and a portion is missing. The table records 36,000 or so clones, about 91% of them present only once. Trimming at V came to 2 bases and at J to 4 bases, leaving 7 bases not matched to a gene. Per the germline V gene, CDR1 is MNHEY and CDR2 is SMNVEV (reference sequence). The CDR3 has 18 amino acids. The specimen comprised CD8+ T cells from peripheral blood mononuclear cells, sampled in the third trimester of pregnancy. The sequence was obtained from a female donor with multiple sclerosis, enrolled in a pregnancy study. The chain is built from TRBV27 and TRBJ2-1; TRBD2 matches at 14 bases. Here the CDR3 DNA reads TGTGCCAGCAGTTTAGTGGTGACTAGCGGGAGGGAGTACAATGAGCAGTTCTTC. Translation gives CASSLVVTSGREYNEQFF.